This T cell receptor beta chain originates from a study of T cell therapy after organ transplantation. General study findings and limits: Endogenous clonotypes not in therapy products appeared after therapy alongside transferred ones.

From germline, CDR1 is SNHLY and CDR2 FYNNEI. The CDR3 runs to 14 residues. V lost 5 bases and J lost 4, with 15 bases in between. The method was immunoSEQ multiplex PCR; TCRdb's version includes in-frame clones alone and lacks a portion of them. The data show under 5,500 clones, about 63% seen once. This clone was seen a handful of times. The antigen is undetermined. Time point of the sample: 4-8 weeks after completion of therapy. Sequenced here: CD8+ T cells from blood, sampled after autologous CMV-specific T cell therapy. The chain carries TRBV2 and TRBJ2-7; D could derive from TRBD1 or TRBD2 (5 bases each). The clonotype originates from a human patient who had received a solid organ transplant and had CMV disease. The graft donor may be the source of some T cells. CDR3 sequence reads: CASSPFAWGYEQYF. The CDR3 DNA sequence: TGTGCCAGCAGTCCCTTTGCTTGGGGGTACGAGCAGTACTTC. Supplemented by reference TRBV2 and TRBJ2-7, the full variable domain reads EPEVTQTPSHQVTQMGQEVILRCVPISNHLYFYWYRQILGQKVEFLVSFYNNEISEKSEIFDDQFSVERPDGSNFTLKIRSTKLEDSAMYFCASSPFAWGYEQYFGPGTRLTVT.